This T cell receptor beta chain was retrieved from a study of blood T cells in healthy people across ages. For the study at large: Through template switching, about one barcoded beta molecule was captured per two T cells, as measured in model experiments. Study observations and caveats: A roughly linear age-dependent decrease characterized TCR beta diversity per million T cells. Fewer expanded clones and more diversity marked long-lived versus aged donors.

The ends were cut back, 5 bases at V and 0 bases at J, with 11 bases in the middle. CDR3 length equals 14 residues. Together with a sample-barcoded 5' primer, a J-beta primer mix was included in a second PCR lasting roughly 6 to 12 cycles. Each cDNA molecule carried a tag from a template-switch adaptor that contained 12 random nucleotides. TCRdb redid the calling of the 5' RACE reads with MiXCR, one entry per CDR3 protein. The profile covers about 1.7 million distinct CDR3 sequences, with over 25% appearing a single time and 7.7% taken by the ten largest. Concerning this clonotype: Its specificity is unknown.

The chain combines TRBV12-3 or TRBV12-4 with TRBJ2-7; no clear D gene. Material: blood. The source is a woman aged 30 to 39 in good health. The CDR3 sequence: CASSPSHSSYEQYF. The CDR3 nucleotides read TGTGCCAGCAGTCCCAGTCACAGCTCCTACGAGCAGTACTTC.